This TCR beta chain was observed in a study of CD8 T cells in Susac syndrome. Study at large: Patients with Susac syndrome were therapy-naive, on corticosteroids, or on intravenous immunoglobulin alone at blood draw.

Germline V gene data show CDR1 as SGHAT and CDR2 as FQNNGV. With 3 bases removed from V and 8 bases from J, the gap between germline ends came to 8 bases. There are 12 residues in the CDR3. After extraction with the RNeasy kit, roughly 0.5 to 1 ug of the RNA was reverse transcribed using random hexamers. TCRdb passed the immunoSEQ multiplex PCR reads through MiXCR, listing each CDR3 protein once. The data contain approximately 190,000 distinct CDR3 sequences, 95% of them singletons. CD8+ and CD4+ T cells from blood underwent TCR beta sequencing, which was carried out in a high-throughput format. Sequenced input: CD8+ T cells from PBMCs. The V call is TRBV11-2, the J call TRBJ2-1, with unresolved D. This receptor was identified in a human donor with Susac syndrome. The CDR3 DNA is TGTGCCAGCAGCTTTAGTGGTCATGAGCAGTTCTTC. Its translation: CASSFSGHEQFF.